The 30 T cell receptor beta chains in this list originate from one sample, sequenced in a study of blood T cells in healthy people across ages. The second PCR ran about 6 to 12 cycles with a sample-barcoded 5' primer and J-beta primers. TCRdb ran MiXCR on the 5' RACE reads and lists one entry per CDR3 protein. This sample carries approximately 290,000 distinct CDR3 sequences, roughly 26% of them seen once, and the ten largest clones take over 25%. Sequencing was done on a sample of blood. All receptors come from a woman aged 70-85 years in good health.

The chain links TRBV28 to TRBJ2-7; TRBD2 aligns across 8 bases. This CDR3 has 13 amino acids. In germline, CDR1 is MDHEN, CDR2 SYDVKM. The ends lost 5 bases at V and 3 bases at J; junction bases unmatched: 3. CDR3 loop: CASSALAVYEQYF. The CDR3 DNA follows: TGTGCCAGCAGTGCACTAGCGGTCTACGAGCAGTACTTC.

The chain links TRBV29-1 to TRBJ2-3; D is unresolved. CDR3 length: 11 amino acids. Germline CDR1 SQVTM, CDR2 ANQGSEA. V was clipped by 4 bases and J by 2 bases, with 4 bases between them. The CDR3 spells CSVGVTDTQYF. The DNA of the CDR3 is TGCAGCGTTGGGGTCACAGATACGCAGTATTTT.

The CDR3 DNA sequence: TGCAGCGTTTTGAAAGGGACTGAAGCTTTCTTT. Its protein is CSVLKGTEAFF. The chain has TRBV29-1 and TRBJ1-1; no clear D gene. CDR1 SQVTM and CDR2 ANQGSEA come from the germline V gene. The CDR3 has 11 amino acids. V was clipped by 5 bases and J by 5 bases, with 9 bases between them.

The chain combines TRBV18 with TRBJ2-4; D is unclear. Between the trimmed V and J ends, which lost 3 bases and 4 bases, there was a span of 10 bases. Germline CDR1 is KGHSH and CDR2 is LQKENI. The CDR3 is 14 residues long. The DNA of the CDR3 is TGTGCCAGCTCACCCACACCCGGAAAAAACATTCAGTACTTC. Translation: CASSPTPGKNIQYF.

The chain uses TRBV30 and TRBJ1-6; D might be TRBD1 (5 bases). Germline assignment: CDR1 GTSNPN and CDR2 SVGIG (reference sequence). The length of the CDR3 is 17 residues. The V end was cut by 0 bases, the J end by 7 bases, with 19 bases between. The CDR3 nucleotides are TGTGCCTGGAGTGTACTGGGACCAGACAGTGGGAATTCACCCCTCCACTTT. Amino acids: CAWSVLGPDSGNSPLHF.

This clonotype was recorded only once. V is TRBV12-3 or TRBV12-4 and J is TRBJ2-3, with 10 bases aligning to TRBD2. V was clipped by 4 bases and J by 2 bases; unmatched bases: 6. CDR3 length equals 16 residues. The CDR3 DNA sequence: TGTGCCAGCAGTTCAAATAGCGGGGGGCCCACAGATACGCAGTATTTT. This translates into CASSSNSGGPTDTQYF.

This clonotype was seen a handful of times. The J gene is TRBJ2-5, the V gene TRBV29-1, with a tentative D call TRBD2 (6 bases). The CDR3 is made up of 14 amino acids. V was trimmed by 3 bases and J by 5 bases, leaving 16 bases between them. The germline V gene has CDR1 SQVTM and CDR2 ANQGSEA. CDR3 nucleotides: TGCAGCGTTGAGGGAGCGGGTACAGCGGAGACCCAGTACTTC. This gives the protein CSVEGAGTAETQYF.

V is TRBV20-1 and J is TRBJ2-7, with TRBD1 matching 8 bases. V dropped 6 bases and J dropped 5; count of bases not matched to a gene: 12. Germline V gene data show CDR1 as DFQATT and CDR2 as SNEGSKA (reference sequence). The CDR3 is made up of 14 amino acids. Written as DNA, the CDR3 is TGCAGTGCCCATGAGGGGACAGGCTTCCACGAGCAGTACTTC. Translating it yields CSAHEGTGFHEQYF.

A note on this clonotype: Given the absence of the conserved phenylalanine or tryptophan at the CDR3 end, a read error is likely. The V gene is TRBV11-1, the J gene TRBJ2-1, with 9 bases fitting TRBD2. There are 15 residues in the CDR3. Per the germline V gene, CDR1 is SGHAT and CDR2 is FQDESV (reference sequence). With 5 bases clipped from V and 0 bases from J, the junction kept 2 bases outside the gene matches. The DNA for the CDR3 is TGTGCCAGCAGCCGACTAGCGGTCTCCTACAATGAGCAGTTCCTC. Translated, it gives CASSRLAVSYNEQFL.

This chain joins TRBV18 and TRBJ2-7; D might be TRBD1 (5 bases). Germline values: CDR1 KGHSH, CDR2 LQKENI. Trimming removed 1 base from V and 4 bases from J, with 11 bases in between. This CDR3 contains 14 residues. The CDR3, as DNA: TGTGCCAGCTCACCACAGGGGCAACCATACGAGCAGTACTTC. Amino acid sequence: CASSPQGQPYEQYF.

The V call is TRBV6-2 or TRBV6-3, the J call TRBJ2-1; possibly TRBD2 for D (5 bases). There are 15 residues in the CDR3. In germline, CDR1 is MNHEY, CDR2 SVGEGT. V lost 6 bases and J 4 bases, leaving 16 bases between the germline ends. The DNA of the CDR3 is TGTGCCAGCAGGCATTCGGCTACTAGTTACAATGAGCAGTTCTTC. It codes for CASRHSATSYNEQFF.

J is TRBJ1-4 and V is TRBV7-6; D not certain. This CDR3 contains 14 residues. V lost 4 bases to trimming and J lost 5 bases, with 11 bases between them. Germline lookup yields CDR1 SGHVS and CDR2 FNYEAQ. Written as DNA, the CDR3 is TGTGCCAGCAGCTCGCGAGTGGCAAATGAAAAACTGTTTTTT. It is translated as CASSSRVANEKLFF.

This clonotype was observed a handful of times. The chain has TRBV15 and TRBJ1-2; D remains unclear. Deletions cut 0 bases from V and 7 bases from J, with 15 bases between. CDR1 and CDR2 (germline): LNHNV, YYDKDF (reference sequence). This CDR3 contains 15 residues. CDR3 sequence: CATSRDQNGYFGYTF. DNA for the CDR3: TGTGCCACCAGCAGAGATCAGAACGGATACTTTGGCTACACCTTC.

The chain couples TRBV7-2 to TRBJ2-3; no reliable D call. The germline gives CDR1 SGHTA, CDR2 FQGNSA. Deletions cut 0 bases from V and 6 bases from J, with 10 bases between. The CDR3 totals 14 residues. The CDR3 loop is CASSLAVPPDTQYF. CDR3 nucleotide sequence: TGTGCCAGCAGCTTAGCCGTCCCCCCGGATACGCAGTATTTT.

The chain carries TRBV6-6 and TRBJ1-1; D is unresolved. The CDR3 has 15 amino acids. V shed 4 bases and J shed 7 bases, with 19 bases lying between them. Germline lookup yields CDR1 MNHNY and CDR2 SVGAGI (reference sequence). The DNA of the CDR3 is TGTGCCAGCAGTTCCACCGCAGGTCTCGGAGGTGAAGCTTTCTTT. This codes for CASSSTAGLGGEAFF.

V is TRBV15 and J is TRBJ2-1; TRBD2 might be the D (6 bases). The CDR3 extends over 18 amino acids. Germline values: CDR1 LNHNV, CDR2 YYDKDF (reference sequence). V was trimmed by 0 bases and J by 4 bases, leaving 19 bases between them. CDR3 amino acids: CATSRDSPGRVLYNEQFF. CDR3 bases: TGTGCCACCAGCAGAGATTCCCCCGGGAGAGTGTTGTACAATGAGCAGTTCTTC. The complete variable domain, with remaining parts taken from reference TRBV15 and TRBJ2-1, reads DAMVIQNPRYQVTQFGKPVTLSCSQTLNHNVMYWYQQKSSQAPKLLFHYYDKDFNNEADTPDNFQSRRPNTSFCFLDIRSPGLGDTAMYLCATSRDSPGRVLYNEQFFGPGTRLTVL.

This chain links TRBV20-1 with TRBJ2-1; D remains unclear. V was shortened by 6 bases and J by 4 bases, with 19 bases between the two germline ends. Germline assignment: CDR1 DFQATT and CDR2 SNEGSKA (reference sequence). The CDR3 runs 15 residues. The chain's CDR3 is CSATKSEVGYNEQFF. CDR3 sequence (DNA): TGCAGTGCCACAAAGAGCGAGGTTGGTTACAATGAGCAGTTCTTC.

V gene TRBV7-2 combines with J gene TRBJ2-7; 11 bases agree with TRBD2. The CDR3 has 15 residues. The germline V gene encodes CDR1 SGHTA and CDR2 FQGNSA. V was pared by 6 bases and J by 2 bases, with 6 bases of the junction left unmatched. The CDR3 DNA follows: TGTGCCAGCAGACCAGGGACTAGCGGCGCCTACGAGCAGTACTTC. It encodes CASRPGTSGAYEQYF. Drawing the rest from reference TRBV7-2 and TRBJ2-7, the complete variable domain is GAGVSQSPSNKVTEKGKDVELRCDPISGHTALYWYRQSLGQGLEFLIYFQGNSAPDKSGLPSDRFSAERTGGSVSTLTIQRTQQEDSAVYLCASRPGTSGAYEQYFGPGTRLTVT.

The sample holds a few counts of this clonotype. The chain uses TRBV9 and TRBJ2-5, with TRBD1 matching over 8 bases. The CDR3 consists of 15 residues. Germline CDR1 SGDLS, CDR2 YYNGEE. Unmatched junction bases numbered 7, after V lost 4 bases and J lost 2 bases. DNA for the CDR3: TGTGCCAGCAGCCCAGGGGACAGGCTACAAGAGACCCAGTACTTC. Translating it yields CASSPGDRLQETQYF.

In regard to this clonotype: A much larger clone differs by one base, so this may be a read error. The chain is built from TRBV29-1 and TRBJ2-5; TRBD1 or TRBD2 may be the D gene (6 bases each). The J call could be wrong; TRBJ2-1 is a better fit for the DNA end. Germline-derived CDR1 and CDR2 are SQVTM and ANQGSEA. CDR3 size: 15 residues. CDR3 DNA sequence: TGCAGCGCAAGAAGAGAAGGGGGGAGCCACAATGAGCAGTTCTTC. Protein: CSARREGGSHNEQFF.

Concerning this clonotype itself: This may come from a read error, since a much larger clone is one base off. In nucleotides, the CDR3 is TGTGCCAGCAGCTTAGTATGGACCTACGAGCAGTACTTC. It codes for CASSLVWTYEQYF. The V call is TRBV7-6, the J call TRBJ2-7; no firm D call. Between the trimmed V and J ends, which lost 1 base and 2 bases, there was a span of 6 bases. This CDR3 is 13 amino acids long. Germline CDR1 SGHVS, CDR2 FNYEAQ.

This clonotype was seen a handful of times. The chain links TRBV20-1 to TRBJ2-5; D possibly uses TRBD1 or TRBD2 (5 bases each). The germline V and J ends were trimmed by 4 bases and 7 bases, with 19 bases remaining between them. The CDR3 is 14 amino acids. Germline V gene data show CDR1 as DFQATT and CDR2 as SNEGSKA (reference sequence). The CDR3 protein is CSANPGATRRTQYF. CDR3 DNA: TGCAGTGCTAACCCCGGGGCTACGAGGAGGACCCAGTACTTC.

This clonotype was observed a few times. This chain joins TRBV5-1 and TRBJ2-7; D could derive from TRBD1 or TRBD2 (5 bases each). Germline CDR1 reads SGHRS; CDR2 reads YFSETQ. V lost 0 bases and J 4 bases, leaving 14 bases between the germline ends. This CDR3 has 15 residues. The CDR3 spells CASSLDNGREYEQYF. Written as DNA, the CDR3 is TGCGCCAGCAGCTTGGACAATGGCAGGGAGTACGAGCAGTACTTC.

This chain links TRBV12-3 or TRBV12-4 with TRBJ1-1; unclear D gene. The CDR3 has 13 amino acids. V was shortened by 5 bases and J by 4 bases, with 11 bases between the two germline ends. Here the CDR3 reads CASSRASGTEAFF. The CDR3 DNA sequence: TGTGCCAGCAGTCGGGCCAGCGGCACTGAAGCTTTCTTT.

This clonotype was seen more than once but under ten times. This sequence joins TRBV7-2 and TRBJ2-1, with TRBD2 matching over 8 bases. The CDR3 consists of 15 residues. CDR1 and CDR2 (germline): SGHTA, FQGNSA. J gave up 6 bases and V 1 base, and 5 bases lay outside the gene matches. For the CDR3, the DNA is TGTGCCAGCAGCTTAGACGGACTAGCTTTCAATGAGCAGTTCTTC. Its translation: CASSLDGLAFNEQFF.

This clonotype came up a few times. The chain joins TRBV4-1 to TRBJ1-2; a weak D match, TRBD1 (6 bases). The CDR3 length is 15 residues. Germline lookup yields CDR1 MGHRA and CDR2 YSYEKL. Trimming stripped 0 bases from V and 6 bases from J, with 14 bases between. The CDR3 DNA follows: TGCGCCAGCAGCCAAGAAAGGGCCGGGGGCAATGGCTACACCTTC. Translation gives CASSQERAGGNGYTF.

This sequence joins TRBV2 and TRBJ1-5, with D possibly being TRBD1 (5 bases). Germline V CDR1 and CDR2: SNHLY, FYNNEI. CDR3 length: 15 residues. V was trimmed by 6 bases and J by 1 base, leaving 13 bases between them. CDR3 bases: TGTGCCAGCAGGTCATGGGGGGTCAGCAATCAGCCCCAGCATTTT. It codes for CASRSWGVSNQPQHF.

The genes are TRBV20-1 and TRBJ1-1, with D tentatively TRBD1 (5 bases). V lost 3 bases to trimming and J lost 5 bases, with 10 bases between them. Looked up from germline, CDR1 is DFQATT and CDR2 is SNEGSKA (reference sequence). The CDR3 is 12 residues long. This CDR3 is CSASAGGTEAFF. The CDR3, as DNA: TGCAGTGCTAGTGCGGGGGGGACTGAAGCTTTCTTT.

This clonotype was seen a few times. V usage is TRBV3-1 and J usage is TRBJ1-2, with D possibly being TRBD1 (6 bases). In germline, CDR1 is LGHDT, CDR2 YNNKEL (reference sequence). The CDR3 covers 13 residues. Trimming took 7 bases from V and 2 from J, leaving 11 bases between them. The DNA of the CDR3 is TGTGCCAGCACGCGAGGACAGAACTATGGCTACACCTTC. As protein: CASTRGQNYGYTF.

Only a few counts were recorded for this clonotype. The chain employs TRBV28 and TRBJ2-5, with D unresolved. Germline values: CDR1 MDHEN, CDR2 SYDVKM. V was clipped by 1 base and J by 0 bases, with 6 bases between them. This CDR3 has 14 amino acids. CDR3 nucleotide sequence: TGTGCCAGCAGTTTATTCGGTTACCAAGAGACCCAGTACTTC. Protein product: CASSLFGYQETQYF. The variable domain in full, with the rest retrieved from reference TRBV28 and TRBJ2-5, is DVKVTQSSRYLVKRTGEKVFLECVQDMDHENMFWYRQDPGLGLRLIYFSYDVKMKEKGDIPEGYSVSREKKERFSLILESASTNQTSMYLCASSLFGYQETQYFGPGTRLLVL.